The rows below give T cell receptor beta chains drawn from one sample of a study of CD8 T cells in Susac syndrome. TCRdb recomputed calls from the immunoSEQ multiplex PCR reads with MiXCR, one row per CDR3 protein. The table has hundreds of thousands of distinct CDR3 sequences, about 94% seen once. The specimen sequenced was CD4+ T cells from PBMCs. The receptors stem from a human donor with Susac syndrome. Each CDR3 is given with its conserved first and last residue.

cdr3_length	j_call	v_call	cdr3_aa
14	TRBJ1-5	TRBV25-1	CASRDDKGDQPQHF
15	TRBJ1-5	TRBV24-1	CATSEAGAGGQPQHF
17	TRBJ1-1	TRBV30	CAWSLTGGRTGTVDAFF
14	TRBJ1-5	TRBV11-2	CASSPAGGDQPQHF
13	TRBJ2-3	TRBV5-1	CASSLGFRDTQYF
13	TRBJ1-5	TRBV30	CAWSVKGSQPQHF
16	TRBJ2-1	TRBV20-1	CSARVTGAAEHNEQFF
12	TRBJ2-2	TRBV19	CASRRDTGELFF
15	TRBJ2-5	TRBV5-1	CASSLPAGVQETQYF
14	TRBJ2-3	TRBV3-1	CASSQGTEADTQYF
15	TRBJ2-4	TRBV14	CASSPSTVAKNIQYF
16	TRBJ2-5	TRBV20-1	CSARDFRRRTAETQYF
16	TRBJ1-1	TRBV30	CAWSVARTREGTEAFF
16	TRBJ2-2	TRBV10-3	CAISESRTGYGGELFF
13	TRBJ1-6	TRBV30	CAWSDRGGSPLHF
13	TRBJ1-1	TRBV11-1	CASSLAGTDEAFF
14	TRBJ1-6	TRBV7-2	CASSFDGDRSPLHF
12	TRBJ2-5	TRBV2	CASRRDQETQYF
15	TRBJ1-1	TRBV13	CASSLGFSGNTEAFF
14	TRBJ2-3	TRBV20-1	CSARSAGSLDTQYF
14	TRBJ1-1	TRBV5-1	CASSSGTGGIEAFF
13	TRBJ2-5	TRBV2	CASSSGREETQYF
14	TRBJ1-5	TRBV27	CASRPMGADQPQHF
15	TRBJ1-2	TRBV10-2	CASRTQGLLNYGYTF
14	TRBJ2-7	TRBV20-1	CSAGGTSRSYEQYF
13	TRBJ1-6	TRBV5-4	CASGGQGLEPLHF
13	TRBJ2-7	TRBV19	CASSTHTGGEQYF
14	TRBJ1-2	TRBV24-1	CATSGQGVTYGYTF
13	TRBJ1-2	TRBV6-2/TRBV6-3	CASTDVGSYGYTF
15	TRBJ1-1	TRBV12-3/TRBV12-4	CASSFSRAPDNEAFF
14	TRBJ1-5	TRBV19	CASSTTGPNQPQHF
14	TRBJ1-5	TRBV20-1	CSARRGADNQPQHF
14	TRBJ1-1	TRBV19	CASSIQGVKTEAFF
15	TRBJ2-5	TRBV20-1	CSAQTPGLHQETQYF
16	TRBJ1-1	TRBV4-1	CASSQDPQVSGGLAFF
17	TRBJ2-3	TRBV18	CASSPIDGSRAVDTQYF
13	TRBJ2-1	TRBV6-5	CASSYGPYNEQFF
16	TRBJ2-5	TRBV7-9	CASSYAGQGAGETQYF
14	TRBJ1-2	TRBV7-2	CASSSGQGEAGYTF
15	TRBJ1-3	TRBV13	CASSSGTVSGNTIYF
13	TRBJ1-6	TRBV10-3	CATRGQGNSPLHF
15	TRBJ2-2	TRBV9	CASSVVGGATGELFF
15	TRBJ2-2	TRBV5-4	CASSSGQGGTGELFF
16	TRBJ2-7	TRBV6-1	CASLSTRDRGNYEQYF
16	TRBJ2-7	TRBV7-2	CASSLERVPNSYEQYF
12	TRBJ2-7	TRBV2	CASSLGAYEQYF
13	TRBJ2-1	TRBV7-3	CASSSGGYNEQFF
13	TRBJ1-1	TRBV20-1	CSAWTLTNTEAFF
17	TRBJ2-3	TRBV28	CASSLPGGGLGSDTQYF
15	TRBJ1-6	TRBV5-8	CASSSGVVDNSPLHF
13	TRBJ1-5	TRBV20-1	CSAKGRGNQPQHF
15	TRBJ2-5	TRBV30	CAWSIGGKRVETQYF
12	TRBJ2-3	TRBV28	CASRREADTQYF
15	TRBJ2-3	TRBV24-1	CATSDTDREPDTQYF
15	TRBJ1-1	TRBV27	CASSLRVLENTEAFF
13	TRBJ1-2	TRBV27	CASSLSGVLGYTF
14	TRBJ2-1	TRBV16	CASSQPPAYNEQFF
13	TRBJ1-5	TRBV3-1	CASSQDRNQPQHF
14	TRBJ2-4	TRBV6-2/TRBV6-3	CASSPPGGGNIQYF
14	TRBJ2-5	TRBV18	CASSPRGDQETQYF